This TCR beta chain was sequenced for a study of immune evolution from preneoplasia to lung adenocarcinoma. Using immunoSEQ multiplex PCR, the repertoire was profiled, and TCRdb retains in-frame clones only, with some absent. Found here are 4,400 or so clones, roughly 88% of them singletons; the top ten hold just over 8%. This CDR3 region has 14 residues. Germline V gene lookup returns CDR1 LNHDA and CDR2 SQIVND (reference sequence). V lost 3 bases and J 4 bases, leaving 13 bases between the germline ends. Resections took place in Japan or China from about 2014 to 2018. Two lung cancer pathologists independently confirmed each histologic diagnosis.

Sequencing was done on a sample of FFPE lung adenocarcinoma in situ tissue. The rearrangement links TRBV19 to TRBJ2-7; TRBD1 might be the D (5 bases). The sequence came from a person aged 70 to 85 with lung adenocarcinoma. CDR3 amino acids: CASSIQGGIYEQYF. The CDR3 coding sequence is TGTGCCAGTAGTATCCAGGGCGGAATTTACGAGCAGTACTTC.